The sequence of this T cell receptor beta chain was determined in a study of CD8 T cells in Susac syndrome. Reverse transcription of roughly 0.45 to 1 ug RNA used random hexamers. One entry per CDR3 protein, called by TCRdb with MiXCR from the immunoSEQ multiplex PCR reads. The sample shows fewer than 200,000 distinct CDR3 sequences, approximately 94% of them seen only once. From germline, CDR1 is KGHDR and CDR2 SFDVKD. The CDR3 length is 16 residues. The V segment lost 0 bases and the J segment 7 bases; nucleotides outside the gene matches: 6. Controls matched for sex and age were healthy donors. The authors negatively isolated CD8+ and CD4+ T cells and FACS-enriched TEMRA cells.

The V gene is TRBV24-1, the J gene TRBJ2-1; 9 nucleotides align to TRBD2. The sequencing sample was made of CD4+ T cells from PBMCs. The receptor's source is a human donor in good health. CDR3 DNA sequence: TGTGCCACCAGTGATTTGGTTTCTAGCGGGAAAAATGAGCAGTTCTTC. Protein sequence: CATSDLVSSGKNEQFF.